The source of this T cell receptor beta chain is a study of T-cell memory formation after mild COVID-19. The overall study: TCR clustering was largely donor specific.

The CDR3 contains 18 residues. With 1 base removed from V and 3 bases from J, the gap between germline ends came to 24 bases. Germline V CDR1 and CDR2: DFQATT, SNEGSKA (reference sequence). Each CDR3 protein is one row after TCRdb ran MiXCR on the 5' RACE reads. The profile covers hundreds of thousands of distinct CDR3 sequences, with roughly 23% appearing a single time and around 13% taken by the ten largest. This receptor was taken from an adult woman who had mild COVID-19 (a few samples of this study predate the infection). Cell type and time point are not known. Sequenced material: PBMCs or a T cell subset sorted from them (not recorded which). J is TRBJ1-2 and V is TRBV20-1; D gene uncertain. The CDR3 spells CSARARTLLRSEHYGYTF. Here the CDR3 DNA reads TGCAGTGCTAGAGCCCGCACTCTCTTAAGATCGGAACACTATGGCTACACCTTC.